This T cell receptor (beta chain) was retrieved from a study of response to subunit inactivated influenza vaccine. Via MiXCR, TCRdb re-called the RT-PCR reads, giving one row per CDR3 protein. The sample has hundreds of thousands of distinct CDR3 sequences; approximately 15% are singletons. This CDR3 is 16 amino acids long. CDR1 is SGHRS, CDR2 YFSETQ, per germline. The V segment lost 2 bases and the J segment 2 bases; nucleotides outside the gene matches: 6. Specimen: PBMCs from blood, collected roughly 12 days after vaccination. This rearrangement joins TRBV5-1 to TRBJ2-2, with 7 bases fitting TRBD2. This TCR derives from a man aged 50 to 59 who received an inactivated influenza vaccine. CDR3 bases: TGCGCCAGCAGCTTCCCGTCGGGAGGAAACACCGGGGAGCTGTTTTTT. Protein: CASSFPSGGNTGELFF.